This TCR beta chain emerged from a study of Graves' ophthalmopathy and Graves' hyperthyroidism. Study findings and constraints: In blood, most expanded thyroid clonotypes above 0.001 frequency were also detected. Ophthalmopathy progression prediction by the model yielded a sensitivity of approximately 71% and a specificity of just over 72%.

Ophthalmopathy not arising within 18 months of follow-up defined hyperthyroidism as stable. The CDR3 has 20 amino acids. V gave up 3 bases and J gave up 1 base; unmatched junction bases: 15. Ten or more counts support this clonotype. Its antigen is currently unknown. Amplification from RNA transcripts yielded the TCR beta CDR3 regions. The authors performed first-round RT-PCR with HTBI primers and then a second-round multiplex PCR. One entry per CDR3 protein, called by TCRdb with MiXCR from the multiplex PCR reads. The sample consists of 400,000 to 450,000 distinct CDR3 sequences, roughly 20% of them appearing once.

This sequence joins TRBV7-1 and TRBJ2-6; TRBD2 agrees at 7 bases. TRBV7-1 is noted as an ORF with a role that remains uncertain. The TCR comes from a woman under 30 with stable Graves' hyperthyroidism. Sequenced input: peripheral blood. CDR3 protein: CASSSLWSGSGGSGANVLTF. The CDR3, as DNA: TGTGCCAGCAGCTCCCTTTGGAGTGGTTCGGGGGGTTCTGGGGCCAACGTCCTGACTTTC.